The rows below give T cell receptor beta chains drawn from one sample of a study of CD8+ T cells in alopecia areata. Sequencing was performed with immunoSEQ multiplex PCR; in TCRdb, only in-frame clones are kept and a portion is missing. The sample has about 150,000 clones, around 87% seen once; the top ten hold approximately 16%. The input for sequencing was CD8+ T cells sorted from blood, taken at week 0. These receptors were taken from a human donor with alopecia areata. CDR3s include the opening cysteine and the closing phenylalanine or tryptophan. D genes are given only for firm matches. A clone size is listed for some rows: how often the clone was seen (once, few, many), or a class if it is expanded.

size,V,D,J,CDR3,DNA
-,TRBV5-1,TRBD1,TRBJ2-7,CASSPGQGPGEQYF,TGCGCCAGCAGCCCGGGACAGGGGCCCGGCGAGCAGTACTTC
-,TRBV9,-,TRBJ2-1,CASSVGASNEQFF,TGTGCCAGCAGCGTAGGAGCCAGCAATGAGCAGTTCTTC
-,TRBV27,-,TRBJ1-2,CASSRSSLPIGYTF,TGTGCCAGCAGCCGATCGTCCCTTCCGATTGGCTACACCTTC
once,TRBV19,-,TRBJ2-7,CASSTASGLLYEQYF,TGTGCCAGTAGTACGGCCTCCGGGCTCCTCTACGAGCAGTACTTC
-,TRBV14,-,TRBJ2-7,CASSHEAVGSYEQYF,TGTGCCAGCAGCCATGAGGCAGTCGGTTCCTACGAGCAGTACTTC
-,TRBV5-1,TRBD2,TRBJ2-7,CASSLVSARTSGNQSSYEQYF,TGCGCCAGCAGCTTGGTATCGGCCAGGACTAGCGGGAATCAGAGCTCCTACGAGCAGTACTTC
once,TRBV27,-,TRBJ1-6,CASSFRQSLYNSPLHF,TGTGCCAGCAGTTTTAGACAGTCGTTATATAATTCACCCCTCCACTTT
-,TRBV9,-,TRBJ1-2,CASSPAGRGYGYTF,TGTGCCAGCAGCCCAGCCGGCAGGGGCTATGGCTACACCTTC
-,TRBV7-9,TRBD1,TRBJ2-5,CASSDMTGLGETQYF,TGTGCCAGCAGCGATATGACAGGGTTAGGGGAGACCCAGTACTTC
once,TRBV11-2,-,TRBJ2-5,CASSLRGVETQYF,TGTGCCAGCAGCTTAAGAGGGGTCGAGACCCAGTACTTC
-,TRBV5-1,TRBD1,TRBJ2-5,CASSLKYRGISQETQYF,TGCGCCAGCAGCTTGAAATACAGGGGGATAAGCCAAGAGACCCAGTACTTC
few,TRBV7-2,TRBD2,TRBJ2-1,CASSPTSGASYNEQFF,TGTGCCAGCAGCCCGACTAGCGGAGCCTCCTACAATGAGCAGTTCTTC
-,TRBV29-1,-,TRBJ2-1,CSVVNNEQFF,TGCAGCGTGGTGAACAATGAGCAGTTCTTC
-,TRBV29-1,-,TRBJ2-2,CSVEGVDTGELFF,TGCAGCGTTGAGGGGGTCGACACCGGGGAGCTGTTTTTT
once,TRBV19,-,TRBJ1-1,CASSIGMNTEAFF,TGTGCCAGTAGTATAGGAATGAACACTGAAGCTTTCTTT
few,TRBV5-4,TRBD1,TRBJ1-1,CASTDRDTEAFF,TGTGCCAGTACAGACAGGGACACTGAAGCTTTCTTT
-,TRBV2,-,TRBJ2-1,CASSELGANEQFF,TGTGCCAGCAGTGAATTAGGGGCGAATGAGCAGTTCTTC
-,TRBV7-8,-,TRBJ1-1,CASSLGGGTNTEAFF,TGTGCCAGCAGCTTAGGAGGTGGTACGAACACTGAAGCTTTCTTT
once,TRBV7-9,-,TRBJ1-1,CASSLAGLTEAFF,TGTGCCAGCAGCTTAGCAGGGCTCACTGAAGCTTTCTTT
once,TRBV5-4,-,TRBJ1-1,CASSLGIGDTEAFF,TGTGCCAGCAGCTTGGGAATAGGGGACACTGAAGCTTTCTTT
-,TRBV30,-,TRBJ1-1,CAWSVTDLGMTEAFF,TGTGCCTGGAGTGTTACAGACTTAGGAATGACTGAAGCTTTCTTT
-,TRBV5-4,-,TRBJ1-2,CAAGIYYGYTF,TGTGCCGCGGGGATATACTATGGCTACACCTTC
once,TRBV4-1,TRBD2,TRBJ2-3,CASSQETTSGLTDTQYF,TGCGCCAGCAGCCAAGAAACTACTAGCGGTCTCACAGATACGCAGTATTTT
-,TRBV30,TRBD1,TRBJ1-1,CAWSVTGGPGAEAFF,TGTGCCTGGAGTGTCACAGGGGGCCCGGGCGCTGAAGCTTTCTTT
-,TRBV19,-,TRBJ2-5,CASRLEAGETQYF,TGTGCCAGTAGGCTTGAGGCGGGAGAGACCCAGTACTTC
-,TRBV27,-,TRBJ2-7,CASSLTGAHYEQYF,TGTGCCAGCAGTTTGACGGGGGCCCACTACGAGCAGTACTTC
once,TRBV6-5,-,TRBJ2-5,CASSYGAAGETQYF,TGTGCCAGCAGTTACGGGGCAGCTGGGGAGACCCAGTACTTC
-,TRBV29-1,-,TRBJ1-1,CSVDMNTEAFF,TGCAGCGTTGACATGAACACTGAAGCTTTCTTT
once,TRBV27,-,TRBJ2-3,CASSLTPPWSDTQYF,TGTGCCAGCAGTCTGACTCCTCCGTGGTCAGATACGCAGTATTTT
-,TRBV19,-,TRBJ2-1,CASSGALYNEQFF,TGTGCCAGTAGCGGAGCCCTATACAATGAGCAGTTCTTC
-,TRBV29-1,-,TRBJ1-1,CSVVEASMNTEAFF,TGCAGCGTTGTCGAGGCCAGCATGAACACTGAAGCTTTCTTT
-,TRBV27,-,TRBJ1-2,CASSLWAQGNGYTF,TGTGCCAGCAGTTTATGGGCTCAGGGAAACGGCTACACCTTC
-,TRBV5-6,TRBD2,TRBJ2-1,CASSPPGLVYIDEQFF,TGTGCCAGCAGCCCCCCCGGACTAGTCTATATAGATGAGCAGTTCTTC
-,TRBV2,-,TRBJ1-2,CASSDYGYTF,TGTGCCAGCAGTGACTATGGCTACACCTTC
-,TRBV11-2,TRBD1,TRBJ2-7,CASSEGQGEDEQYF,TGTGCCAGCAGCGAAGGACAGGGCGAGGACGAGCAGTACTTC
-,TRBV27,-,TRBJ1-3,CASSLSSGIGNTIYF,TGTGCCAGCAGTTTATCGTCGGGGATTGGAAACACCATATATTTT
-,TRBV15,TRBD1,TRBJ2-5,CATSREIQGSQETQYF,TGTGCCACCAGCAGAGAAATACAGGGGAGCCAAGAGACCCAGTACTTC
-,TRBV19,TRBD1,TRBJ2-3,CASSSSGTGDYTDTQYF,TGTGCCAGTAGTTCCTCCGGGACAGGCGACTACACAGATACGCAGTATTTT
-,TRBV4-1,TRBD1,TRBJ2-7,CASSQPGQGDEQYF,TGCGCCAGCAGCCAACCCGGACAGGGCGACGAGCAGTACTTC
-,TRBV5-1,-,TRBJ2-7,CASSLVPESRYEQYF,TGCGCCAGCAGCTTGGTACCGGAATCTCGCTACGAGCAGTACTTC
-,TRBV30,TRBD2,TRBJ2-1,CAWSGLAVSNEQFF,TGTGCCTGGAGCGGACTAGCGGTTTCCAATGAGCAGTTCTTC
-,TRBV4-1,-,TRBJ2-7,CASSQSSDAYEQYF,TGCGCCAGCAGCCAATCTTCGGATGCCTACGAGCAGTACTTC
-,TRBV29-1,TRBD2,TRBJ2-7,CSVFLAGGPAIPSYEQYF,TGCAGCGTTTTTCTAGCGGGAGGGCCGGCTATCCCTTCCTACGAGCAGTACTTC
once,TRBV5-1,-,TRBJ2-7,CASSLVGGGHNEQYF,TGCGCCAGCAGCTTGGTTGGGGGAGGACACAACGAGCAGTACTTC
-,TRBV28,TRBD1,TRBJ2-1,CASSLGQASEQFF,TGTGCCAGCAGTTTGGGACAGGCATCTGAGCAGTTCTTC
few,TRBV2,TRBD1,TRBJ2-1,CASRTGYNEQFF,TGTGCCAGCCGGACAGGATACAATGAGCAGTTCTTC
-,TRBV7-9,TRBD1,TRBJ1-2,CASSQGQTTLKVDGYTF,TGTGCCAGCAGCCAGGGACAGACGACGTTAAAGGTTGATGGCTACACCTTC
-,TRBV19,-,TRBJ2-7,CASSSGGKYEQYF,TGTGCCAGTAGTAGCGGGGGCAAATACGAGCAGTACTTC
few,TRBV9,-,TRBJ2-2,CASSVGGGTGELFF,TGTGCCAGCAGCGTAGGAGGGGGTACCGGGGAGCTGTTTTTT
-,TRBV13,-,TRBJ1-2,CASSLGYGGYTF,TGTGCCAGCAGCTTAGGGTACGGTGGCTACACCTTC
-,TRBV4-1,-,TRBJ2-3,CASSRAGAETDTQYF,TGCGCCAGCAGCCGCGCGGGGGCAGAGACAGATACGCAGTATTTT
-,TRBV5-4,-,TRBJ2-7,CASSPDPGSAAYEQYF,TGTGCCAGCAGCCCCGACCCCGGGAGCGCTGCCTACGAGCAGTACTTC
-,TRBV29-1,-,TRBJ1-1,CSGDDGYSNTEAFF,TGCAGCGGGGATGACGGGTACTCGAACACTGAAGCTTTCTTT
-,TRBV11-2,TRBD2,TRBJ2-7,CASSWVTSGPTYEQYF,TGTGCCAGCAGCTGGGTGACTAGCGGGCCCACCTACGAGCAGTACTTC
-,TRBV9,-,TRBJ2-1,CASRGPRGDEQFF,TGTGCCAGCAGAGGCCCTCGGGGAGATGAGCAGTTCTTC
-,TRBV6-5,-,TRBJ2-7,CASSPGLGVHEQYF,TGTGCCAGCAGCCCGGGACTGGGGGTCCACGAGCAGTACTTC
-,TRBV6-1,-,TRBJ1-5,CASSENRRGSQPQHF,TGTGCCAGCAGTGAAAACAGGAGAGGGAGTCAGCCCCAGCATTTT